The 5 T cell receptor beta chains below were found in one sample sequenced in a study of blood T cell repertoires in COVID-19. Profiled with immunoSEQ multiplex PCR; TCRdb holds only in-frame clones, not every one. The sample lists some 140,000 clones; around 76% were seen once. What was sequenced was peripheral blood. These receptors were obtained from a man older than 75 with acute or convalescent COVID-19.

The genes are TRBV19 and TRBJ2-5, with D possibly matching TRBD2 (5 bases). The germline V gene encodes CDR1 LNHDA and CDR2 SQIVND (reference sequence). Trimming shortened V by 5 bases and J by 2 bases, and 15 bases separated the two germline ends. The CDR3 is 15 residues long. DNA for the CDR3: TGTGCCAGTAGTCCGAGCGGAGGATTACAAGAGACCCAGTACTTC. This translates into CASSPSGGLQETQYF.

The chain links TRBV2 to TRBJ1-2, with D unresolved. This CDR3 has 15 residues. Trimming removed 2 bases from V and 3 bases from J, with 13 bases in between. CDR1 and CDR2 from the germline V gene are SNHLY and FYNNEI. CDR3 region: CASSEYEEVDYGYTF. CDR3 in DNA: TGTGCCAGCAGTGAATACGAGGAAGTCGACTATGGCTACACCTTC.

The chain links TRBV2 to TRBJ2-4; 7 bases line up with TRBD1. Per germline, CDR1 SNHLY and CDR2 FYNNEI. Germline trimming cut 4 bases from V and 0 bases from J; bases unmatched to any gene: 6. This CDR3 has 16 amino acids. DNA of the CDR3: TGTGCCAGCAGTGGGGACAGAGACCTAGCCAAAAACATTCAGTACTTC. Translation gives CASSGDRDLAKNIQYF. The whole variable domain, remainder taken from reference TRBV2 and TRBJ2-4, is EPEVTQTPSHQVTQMGQEVILRCVPISNHLYFYWYRQILGQKVEFLVSFYNNEISEKSEIFDDQFSVERPDGSNFTLKIRSTKLEDSAMYFCASSGDRDLAKNIQYFGAGTRLSVL.

This clone was found a few times. Here the CDR3 reads CASSLRGAREQYF. CDR3 bases: TGTGCCAGCAGCTTACGGGGGGCGCGGGAGCAGTACTTC. This sequence joins TRBV5-8 and TRBJ2-7; TRBD2 is a possible D gene (7 bases). The CDR3 totals 13 residues. Deletions cut 2 bases from V and 7 bases from J, with 13 bases between. Per the germline V gene, CDR1 is SGHTS and CDR2 is YDEGEE.

The J gene is TRBJ2-5, the V gene TRBV5-6, with 7 bases fitting TRBD1. The CDR3 loop spans 15 amino acids. Germline CDR1 reads SGHDT; CDR2 reads YYEEEE. V lost 0 bases and J lost 5; bases outside the gene matches: 7. The chain's CDR3 is CASSLGARGRETQYF. The DNA of the CDR3 is TGTGCCAGCAGCTTGGGAGCGAGGGGGCGGGAGACCCAGTACTTC. The full variable domain, with the rest looked up from reference TRBV5-6 and TRBJ2-5, is DAGVTQSPTHLIKTRGQQVTLRCSPKSGHDTVSWYQQALGQGPQFIFQYYEEEERQRGNFPDRFSGHQFPNYSSELNVNALLLGDSALYLCASSLGARGRETQYFGPGTRLLVL.